The 24 T cell receptor beta chains reported below all come from one sample, sequenced in a study of T cell responses to AZD1222 COVID-19 vaccine. Measured with immunoSEQ multiplex PCR; TCRdb has only the in-frame clones, and not every one. The profile covers 140,000 to 150,000 clones, with approximately 92% appearing a single time and 2.5% to 4% taken by the ten largest. The starting material was peripheral blood, obtained 28 days after the second AZD1222 dose. The receptors here all came from an adult who received the AZD1222 COVID-19 vaccine.

The rearrangement links TRBV30 to TRBJ1-6, with D perhaps matching TRBD1 (5 bases). CDR1 is GTSNPN and CDR2 is SVGIG in the germline V gene (reference sequence). V lost 2 bases, J lost 4 bases, and 9 bases lay in between. The CDR3 spans 14 residues. CDR3 amino acids: CAWSRTGYNSPLHF. The CDR3 nucleotides are TGTGCCTGGAGTCGAACAGGATATAATTCACCCCTCCACTTT.

The rearrangement uses TRBV6-2 or TRBV6-3 and TRBJ2-1, with 7 bases aligning to TRBD2. CDR3 size: 12 residues. J gave up 8 bases and V 4 bases, and 2 bases lay outside the gene matches. The germline gives CDR1 MNHEY, CDR2 SVGEGT. As DNA, the CDR3 is TGTGCCAGCAGTTTAGCGGGCTATGAGCAGTTCTTC. Its protein product is CASSLAGYEQFF.

The sample holds one count of this clone. The chain couples TRBV15 to TRBJ2-3; D remains unclear. Germline assignment: CDR1 LNHNV and CDR2 YYDKDF (reference sequence). The CDR3 is made up of 14 amino acids. Trimming stripped 0 bases from V and 6 bases from J, with 10 bases between. CDR3 nucleotides: TGTGCCACCAGCAGAGAACCATCGGCCGATACGCAGTATTTT. Amino acid sequence: CATSREPSADTQYF.

The chain has TRBV5-1 and TRBJ2-2, with 8 nucleotides matching TRBD2. The J segment lost 4 bases and the V segment lost 1 base, leaving 6 bases of the junction unmatched. The CDR3 has 16 amino acids. Germline V gene lookup returns CDR1 SGHRS and CDR2 YFSETQ. The CDR3 nucleotides read TGCGCCAGCAGCTTGACGGGAGGGCCTGGCACCGGGGAGCTGTTTTTT. This gives the protein CASSLTGGPGTGELFF.

J is TRBJ2-2 and V is TRBV5-4; D possibly matches TRBD1 or TRBD2 (6 bases each). V lost 6 bases and J 1 base, leaving 16 bases between the germline ends. The CDR3 length is 16 residues. Germline CDR1 reads SGHNT; CDR2 reads YYREEE (reference sequence). The CDR3 DNA follows: TGTGCCAGCAAACTTTTCGGGGGCCAGAACACCGGGGAGCTGTTTTTT. Translation gives CASKLFGGQNTGELFF.

The V gene is TRBV7-9, the J gene TRBJ2-1; D may be TRBD1 (5 bases). Germline CDR1 is SEHNR and CDR2 is FQNEAQ (reference sequence). V was shortened by 10 bases and J by 9 bases, with 16 bases between the two germline ends. The CDR3 runs 12 residues. CDR3 bases: TGTGCCACATCGTGGGGCGGTACTGAGCAGTTCTTC. As protein: CATSWGGTEQFF.

The gene calls are TRBV21-1 and TRBJ2-1; the table calls TRBD2, which could not be checked here. TRBV21-1 is termed a pseudogene. This CDR3 region has 20 residues. The CDR3 is CASRLNGTSGSKTLYNEQFF. The CDR3 region has the DNA TGTGCCAGCAGACTGAACGGGACTAGCGGGAGCAAAACCCTTTACAATGAGCAGTTCTTC.

The chain employs TRBV5-8 and TRBJ2-3; 7 positions agree with TRBD1. V shed 0 bases and J 4 bases; nucleotides not matched to a gene: 8. Germline V gives CDR1 SGHTS, CDR2 YDEGEE. The CDR3 length is 16 residues. CDR3 in amino acids: CASSLDRGAFADTQYF. The CDR3 coding sequence is TGTGCCAGCAGCTTGGACAGGGGTGCCTTCGCAGATACGCAGTATTTT.

V is TRBV6-5 and J is TRBJ2-2; 7 nucleotides agree with TRBD1. V was clipped by 7 bases and J by 9 bases; unmatched bases: 5. Germline V gives CDR1 MNHEY, CDR2 SVGAGI. The CDR3 length is 12 residues. This CDR3 is CASNDRVRELFF. CDR3 DNA sequence: TGTGCCAGCAACGACAGGGTCCGGGAGCTGTTTTTT.

CDR3 sequence reads: CASSFSSTGVDSGYTF. The CDR3 bases are TGTGCCAGCAGTTTCTCTTCGACAGGGGTGGATAGTGGCTACACCTTC. The gene calls are TRBV6-5 and TRBJ1-2, with 8 bases lining up with TRBD1. V shed 4 bases and J 7 bases; nucleotides not matched to a gene: 14. Germline-derived CDR1 and CDR2 are MNHEY and SVGAGI. CDR3 length: 16 amino acids.

The chain employs TRBV2 and TRBJ2-7; a weak D match, TRBD2 (5 bases). CDR3 length: 15 residues. Trimming took off 7 bases at V and 6 bases at J, with 22 bases between the two ends. Germline lookup yields CDR1 SNHLY and CDR2 FYNNEI. The CDR3 protein is CASIQSVLQGGEQYF. The CDR3 nucleotides are TGTGCCAGCATCCAATCGGTGTTGCAAGGAGGCGAGCAGTACTTC.

CDR3: CASSLTGELYNSPLHF. In DNA form, the CDR3 reads TGTGCCAGCAGTTTGACAGGGGAGCTCTATAATTCACCCCTCCACTTT. This chain links TRBV27 with TRBJ1-6; 8 bases are a match to TRBD1. This CDR3 contains 16 residues. With V trimmed by 3 bases and J by 3 bases, 4 bases remained unmatched. The V gene's germline CDR1 is MNHEY and CDR2 SMNVEV (reference sequence).

The gene calls are TRBV6-2 or TRBV6-3 and TRBJ1-6; D is uncertain. This CDR3 comprises 19 residues. Germline V gene sequence: CDR1 MNHEY, CDR2 SVGEGT. The V and J ends lost 6 bases and 0 bases respectively, with 21 bases between them. CDR3 sequence reads: CASSKWERGGSSYNSPLHF. The DNA for the CDR3 is TGTGCCAGCAGCAAATGGGAGCGAGGCGGGAGCTCCTATAATTCACCCCTCCACTTT.

The genes are TRBV5-1 and TRBJ1-1; no clear D gene. This CDR3 comprises 14 residues. Germline CDR1 is SGHRS and CDR2 is YFSETQ. Trimming took off 3 bases at V and 1 base at J, with 10 bases between the two ends. The CDR3 spells CASSSQPSNTEAFF. CDR3 nucleotide sequence: TGCGCCAGCAGCTCACAGCCTTCGAACACTGAAGCTTTCTTT.

J is TRBJ1-6 and V is TRBV19, with D perhaps TRBD1 (5 bases). Looked up from germline, CDR1 is LNHDA and CDR2 is SQIVND (reference sequence). Trimming took 8 bases from V and 10 from J, leaving 21 bases between them. The CDR3 runs to 15 residues. The CDR3 bases are TGTGCCAGTCACCAGGGCGGGGCCTCGAAATCACCCCTCCACTTT. Residues: CASHQGGASKSPLHF.

The rearrangement links TRBV18 to TRBJ1-1; TRBD1 might be the D (5 bases). The germline V and J ends were trimmed by 3 bases and 3 bases, with 14 bases remaining between them. In germline, CDR1 is KGHSH, CDR2 LQKENI. The CDR3 has 15 residues. The CDR3 sequence is CASSPLAGRHTEAFF. The DNA for the CDR3 is TGTGCCAGCTCACCCCTGGCGGGACGGCACACTGAAGCTTTCTTT.

This chain links TRBV3-1 (or the pseudogene TRBV3-2) with TRBJ1-6; 7 bases fit TRBD1. Unmatched junction bases numbered 3, after V lost 4 bases and J lost 6 bases. The CDR3 is 14 residues long. Germline loops: CDR1 LGHDT, CDR2 YNNKEL (reference sequence). The CDR3: CASSRGQLNSPLHF. The CDR3 nucleotides read TGTGCCAGCAGCCGGGGACAGCTTAATTCACCCCTCCACTTT.

The V gene is TRBV2, the J gene TRBJ2-1; 15 bases agree with TRBD2. The CDR3 extends over 16 amino acids. Germline V gene sequence: CDR1 SNHLY, CDR2 FYNNEI. Trimming removed 6 bases from V and 5 bases from J; junction bases left unmatched: 5. The DNA for the CDR3 is TGTGCCAGCAGACCGGGACTAGCGGGAGGCCACAATGAGCAGTTCTTC. It codes for CASRPGLAGGHNEQFF.

This clone was seen just once. This rearrangement joins TRBV7-9 to TRBJ2-7; weak D call: TRBD2 (6 bases). The CDR3 runs to 15 residues. Germline lookup yields CDR1 SEHNR and CDR2 FQNEAQ (reference sequence). The ends were cut back, 5 bases at V and 7 bases at J, with 21 bases in the middle. The CDR3 bases are TGTGCCAGCAGCCCAATCGGGACTTACTCGGGAGAGCAGTACTTC. Translation gives CASSPIGTYSGEQYF.

The CDR3 region has the DNA TGTGCCAGTAGACGGGACAGGGTTGGGGAGACCCAGTACTTC. Its translation is CASRRDRVGETQYF. The chain recombines TRBV19 with TRBJ2-5; TRBD1 aligns across 9 bases. This CDR3 region has 14 residues. The V gene end was trimmed by 6 bases and the J gene end by 5 bases; junction bases not matched to a gene: 7. Germline loops: CDR1 LNHDA, CDR2 SQIVND (reference sequence).

The chain combines TRBV29-1 with TRBJ2-1; no reliable D call. From germline, CDR1 is SQVTM and CDR2 ANQGSEA. Trimming left V 6 bases short and J 9 bases short, with 18 bases between. This CDR3 contains 13 residues. CDR3 sequence (DNA): TGCAGCGTACGAACGTCCCATATAAGTGAGCAGTTCTTC. It is translated as CSVRTSHISEQFF.

To note about this clone: Other DNA sequences of this sample code for an identical CDR3. This chain links TRBV18 with TRBJ2-7; D is unresolved. Germline-derived CDR1 and CDR2 are KGHSH and LQKENI. The CDR3 is 11 amino acids. Between the trimmed V and J ends, which lost 2 bases and 3 bases, there was a span of 2 bases. CDR3 residues: CASSPDYEQYF. In DNA, the CDR3 is TGTGCCAGCTCACCAGACTACGAGCAGTACTTC.

J is TRBJ1-2 and V is TRBV27, with 7 bases lining up with TRBD1. Germline trimming cut 3 bases from V and 3 bases from J; bases unmatched to any gene: 10. CDR1 MNHEY and CDR2 SMNVEV come from the germline V gene (reference sequence). CDR3 length: 16 residues. The CDR3 loop is CASSLSSGTAYYGYTF. CDR3 in DNA: TGTGCCAGCAGTTTGAGCTCTGGGACAGCCTACTATGGCTACACCTTC.

This chain joins TRBV2 and TRBJ2-7; TRBD1 aligns across 8 bases. The CDR3 totals 14 residues. CDR1 is SNHLY and CDR2 is FYNNEI in the germline V gene. Trimming removed 6 bases from V and 3 bases from J; junction bases left unmatched: 7. The CDR3 nucleotides read TGTGCCAGCAGCCTCCGGACAGGGCTCTACGAGCAGTACTTC. Its translation: CASSLRTGLYEQYF.